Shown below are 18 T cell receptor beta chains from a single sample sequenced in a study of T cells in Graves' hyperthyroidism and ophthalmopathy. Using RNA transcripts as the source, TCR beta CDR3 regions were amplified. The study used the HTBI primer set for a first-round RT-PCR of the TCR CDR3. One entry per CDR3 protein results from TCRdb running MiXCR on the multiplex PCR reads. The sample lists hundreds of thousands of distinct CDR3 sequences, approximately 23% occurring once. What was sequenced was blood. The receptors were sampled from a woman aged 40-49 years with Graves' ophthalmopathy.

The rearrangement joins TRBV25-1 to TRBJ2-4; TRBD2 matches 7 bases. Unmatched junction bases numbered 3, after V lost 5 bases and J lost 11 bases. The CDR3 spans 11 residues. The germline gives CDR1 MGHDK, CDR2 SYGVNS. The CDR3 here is CASSLGGVQYF. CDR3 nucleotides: TGTGCCAGCAGTCTGGGGGGGGTTCAGTACTTC.

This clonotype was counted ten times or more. CDR3 DNA sequence: TGCGCCAGCAGCCTTTCCTTACAGGGTACGTCCTACGAGCAGTACTTC. This codes for CASSLSLQGTSYEQYF. The chain has TRBV4-3 and TRBJ2-7; D perhaps matches TRBD1 (6 bases). The CDR3 spans 16 residues. Germline V CDR1 and CDR2: LGHNA, YSLEER. The ends were cut back, 4 bases at V and 1 base at J, with 17 bases in the middle.

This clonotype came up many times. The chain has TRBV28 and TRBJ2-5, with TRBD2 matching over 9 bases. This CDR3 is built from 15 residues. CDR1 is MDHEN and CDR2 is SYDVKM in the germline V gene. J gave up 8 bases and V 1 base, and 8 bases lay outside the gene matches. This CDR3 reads CASSLSSSGKATQYF. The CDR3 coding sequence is TGTGCCAGCAGTTTATCTTCTAGCGGGAAGGCCACCCAGTACTTC.

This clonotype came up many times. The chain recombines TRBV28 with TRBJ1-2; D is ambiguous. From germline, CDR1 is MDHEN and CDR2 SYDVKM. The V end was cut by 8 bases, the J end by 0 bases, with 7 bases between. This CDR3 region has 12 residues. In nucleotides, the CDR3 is TGTGCCAGCTTAACGCCTAACTATGGCTACACCTTC. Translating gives CASLTPNYGYTF.

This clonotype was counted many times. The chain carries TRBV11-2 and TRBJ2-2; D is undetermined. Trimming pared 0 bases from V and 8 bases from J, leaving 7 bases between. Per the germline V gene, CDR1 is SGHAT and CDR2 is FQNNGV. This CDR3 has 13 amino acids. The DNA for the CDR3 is TGTGCCAGCAGCTTAGAGAGGTCAGGGGAGCTGTTTTTT. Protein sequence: CASSLERSGELFF.

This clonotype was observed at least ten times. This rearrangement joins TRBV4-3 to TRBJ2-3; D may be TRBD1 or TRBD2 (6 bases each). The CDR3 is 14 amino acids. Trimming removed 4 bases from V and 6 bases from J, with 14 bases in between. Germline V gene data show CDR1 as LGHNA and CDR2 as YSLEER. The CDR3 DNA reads TGCGCCAGCAGCCGGGACCTAGGGGGGGATACGCAGTATTTT. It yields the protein CASSRDLGGDTQYF.

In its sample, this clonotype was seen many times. CDR3 residues: CASSFPGQYGPEAFF. The CDR3, as DNA: TGTGCCAGCAGTTTTCCGGGGCAGTACGGGCCTGAAGCTTTCTTT. The chain links TRBV12-3 or TRBV12-4 to TRBJ1-1; a weak D match, TRBD1 (5 bases). Trimming shortened V by 3 bases and J by 6 bases, and 17 bases separated the two germline ends. The CDR3 contains 15 residues.

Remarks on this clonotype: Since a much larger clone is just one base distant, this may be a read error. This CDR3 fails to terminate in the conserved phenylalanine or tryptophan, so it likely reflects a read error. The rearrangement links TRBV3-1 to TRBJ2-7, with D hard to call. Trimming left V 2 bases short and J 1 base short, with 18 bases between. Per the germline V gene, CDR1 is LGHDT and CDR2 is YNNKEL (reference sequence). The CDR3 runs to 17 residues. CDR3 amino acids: CASSQNPFKARSYEQYL. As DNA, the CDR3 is TGTGCCAGCAGCCAAAACCCGTTTAAAGCACGTTCCTACGAGCAGTACCTC.

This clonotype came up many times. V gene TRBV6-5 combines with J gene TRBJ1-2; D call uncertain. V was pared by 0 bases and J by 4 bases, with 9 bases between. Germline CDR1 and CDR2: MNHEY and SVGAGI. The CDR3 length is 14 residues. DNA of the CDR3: TGTGCCAGCAGTTACTCGAGTATCACCTATGGCTACACCTTC. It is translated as CASSYSSITYGYTF.

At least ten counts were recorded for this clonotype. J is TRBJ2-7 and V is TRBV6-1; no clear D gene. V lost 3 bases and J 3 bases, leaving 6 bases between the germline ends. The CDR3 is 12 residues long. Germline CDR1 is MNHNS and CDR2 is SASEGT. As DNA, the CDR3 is TGTGCCAGCAGTGACGTCAGCTACGAGCAGTACTTC. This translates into CASSDVSYEQYF.

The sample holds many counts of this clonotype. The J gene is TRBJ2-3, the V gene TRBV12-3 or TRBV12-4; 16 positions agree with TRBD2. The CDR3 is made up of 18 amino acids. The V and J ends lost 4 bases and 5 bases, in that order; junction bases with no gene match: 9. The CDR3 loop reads CASSSPSGTSGREDTQYF. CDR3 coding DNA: TGTGCCAGCAGTTCCCCCTCTGGGACTAGCGGGAGGGAAGATACGCAGTATTTT.

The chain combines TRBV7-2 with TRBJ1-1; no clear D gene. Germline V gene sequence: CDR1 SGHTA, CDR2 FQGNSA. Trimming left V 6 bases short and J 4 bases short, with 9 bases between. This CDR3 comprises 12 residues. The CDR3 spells CASSYWGTEAFF. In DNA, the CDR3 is TGTGCCAGCAGTTATTGGGGCACTGAAGCTTTCTTT.

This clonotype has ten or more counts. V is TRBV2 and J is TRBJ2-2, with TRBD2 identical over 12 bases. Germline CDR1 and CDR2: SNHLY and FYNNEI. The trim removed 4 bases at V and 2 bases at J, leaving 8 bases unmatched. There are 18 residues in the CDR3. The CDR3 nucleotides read TGTGCCAGCAGTGCCGGACTAGCGGGACTCTTAAACACCGGGGAGCTGTTTTTT. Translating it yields CASSAGLAGLLNTGELFF. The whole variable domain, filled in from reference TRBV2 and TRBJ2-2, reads EPEVTQTPSHQVTQMGQEVILRCVPISNHLYFYWYRQILGQKVEFLVSFYNNEISEKSEIFDDQFSVERPDGSNFTLKIRSTKLEDSAMYFCASSAGLAGLLNTGELFFGEGSRLTVL.

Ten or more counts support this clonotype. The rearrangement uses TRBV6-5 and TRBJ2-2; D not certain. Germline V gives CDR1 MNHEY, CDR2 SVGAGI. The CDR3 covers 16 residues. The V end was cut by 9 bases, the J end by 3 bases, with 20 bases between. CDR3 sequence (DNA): TGTGCCAGTCGGCCCCCCGGTCGAGGATACACCGGGGAGCTGTTTTTT. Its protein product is CASRPPGRGYTGELFF.

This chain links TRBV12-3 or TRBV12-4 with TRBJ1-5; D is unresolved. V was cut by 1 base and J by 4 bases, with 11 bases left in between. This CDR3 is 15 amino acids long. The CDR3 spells CASSLGLAANQPQHF. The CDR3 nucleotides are TGTGCCAGCAGTTTAGGACTGGCAGCTAATCAGCCCCAGCATTTT.

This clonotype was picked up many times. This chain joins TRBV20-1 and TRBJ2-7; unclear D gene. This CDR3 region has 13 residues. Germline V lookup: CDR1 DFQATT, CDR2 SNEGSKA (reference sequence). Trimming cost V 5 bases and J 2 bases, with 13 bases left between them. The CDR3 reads CSALTVETYEQYF. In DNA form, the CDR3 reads TGCAGTGCTCTGACGGTTGAGACCTACGAGCAGTACTTC.

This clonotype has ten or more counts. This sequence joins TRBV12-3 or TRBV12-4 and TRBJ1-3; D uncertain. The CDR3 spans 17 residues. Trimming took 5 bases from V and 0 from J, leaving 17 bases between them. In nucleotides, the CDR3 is TGTGCCAGCAGTCCAAAGGCGGAAGAGGTCTCTGGAAACACCATATATTTT. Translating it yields CASSPKAEEVSGNTIYF.

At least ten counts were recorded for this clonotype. CDR3 nucleotide sequence: TGTGCCAGCAGCACCCGGGACAGCGGAACCGGGGAGCTGTTTTTT. This encodes CASSTRDSGTGELFF. The V gene is TRBV13, the J gene TRBJ2-2; 7 bases fit TRBD1. Germline V gene sequence: CDR1 PRHDT, CDR2 FYEKMQ (reference sequence). The V gene end was trimmed by 5 bases and the J gene end by 5 bases; junction bases not matched to a gene: 8. The CDR3 has 15 amino acids.